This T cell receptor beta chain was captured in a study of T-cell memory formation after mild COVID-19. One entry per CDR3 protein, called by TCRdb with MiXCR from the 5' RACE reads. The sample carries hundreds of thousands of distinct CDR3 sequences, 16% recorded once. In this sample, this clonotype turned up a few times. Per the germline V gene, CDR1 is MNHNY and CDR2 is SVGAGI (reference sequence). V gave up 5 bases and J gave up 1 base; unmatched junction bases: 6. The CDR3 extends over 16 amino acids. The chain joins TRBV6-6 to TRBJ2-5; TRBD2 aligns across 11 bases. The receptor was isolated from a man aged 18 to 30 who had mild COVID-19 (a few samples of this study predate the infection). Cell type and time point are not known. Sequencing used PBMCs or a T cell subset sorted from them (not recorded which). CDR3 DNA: TGTGCCAGCAGTCGAAAACTAGCGGGGGCCCAAGAGACCCAGTACTTC. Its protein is CASSRKLAGAQETQYF.